These 12 T cell receptor beta chains were sequenced from one sample in a study of read filtering for tumor transcriptome and immune sequencing. Molecular barcoded adaptors covering alpha/delta and beta/gamma chains were used on roughly 400 ng RNA. One entry per CDR3 protein results from TCRdb running MiXCR on the reads. The repertoire holds some 120,000 distinct CDR3 sequences, with 10% to 15% as singletons. What was sequenced was a population of CD138-negative cells sorted from bone marrow. The source of these receptors is a donor older than 35 with multiple myeloma.

This clonotype was recorded at least ten times. J is TRBJ2-3 and V is TRBV6-5, with D unresolved. The germline V gene encodes CDR1 MNHEY and CDR2 SVGAGI. This CDR3 contains 13 residues. V lost 2 bases and J lost 5, with 8 bases in between. The CDR3 nucleotides read TGTGCCAGCAGTTACCCCTCGGGAGATACGCAGTATTTT. This sequence encodes CASSYPSGDTQYF.

In this sample, this clonotype turned up many times. DNA of the CDR3: TGTGCCACCAGGGTCGTCAGGCTCCCCACAGATACGCAGTATTTT. Encoded protein: CATRVVRLPTDTQYF. The gene calls are TRBV24-1 and TRBJ2-3; D is uncertain. The germline V and J ends were trimmed by 7 bases and 2 bases, with 15 bases remaining between them. The CDR3 contains 15 residues. Germline CDR1 and CDR2: KGHDR and SFDVKD.

This clonotype was counted ten times or more. The chain uses TRBV7-9 and TRBJ1-5; D gene uncertain. Trimming took 4 bases from V and 7 from J, leaving 14 bases between them. The germline gives CDR1 SEHNR, CDR2 FQNEAQ (reference sequence). The CDR3 spans 14 residues. The CDR3 DNA is TGTGCCAGCAGCTCGGACGGAGGGCGACAGCCCCAGCATTTT. Amino acid sequence: CASSSDGGRQPQHF.

This clonotype was recorded many times. The chain carries TRBV7-2 and TRBJ2-7, with D perhaps matching TRBD2 (6 bases). CDR1 and CDR2 from the germline V gene are SGHTA and FQGNSA. This CDR3 is 13 amino acids long. Trimming cost V 1 base and J 2 bases, with 6 bases left between them. The CDR3 DNA reads as TGTGCCAGCAGCTTAGGGACTACCTACGAGCAGTACTTC. It is translated as CASSLGTTYEQYF.

This clonotype was picked up many times. The rearrangement links TRBV7-2 to TRBJ2-1; 9 nucleotides agree with TRBD1. Germline V CDR1 and CDR2: SGHTA, FQGNSA. The CDR3 has 17 amino acids. J lost 7 bases, V lost 3 bases, and 13 bases had no gene match. In DNA, the CDR3 is TGTGCCAGCAGCTTCGACAGGGGGGTGAGACGTACGAATGAGCAGTTCTTC. This encodes CASSFDRGVRRTNEQFF. The whole variable domain, filled in from reference TRBV7-2 and TRBJ2-1, reads GAGVSQSPSNKVTEKGKDVELRCDPISGHTALYWYRQSLGQGLEFLIYFQGNSAPDKSGLPSDRFSAERTGGSVSTLTIQRTQQEDSAVYLCASSFDRGVRRTNEQFFGPGTRLTVL.

CDR3 bases: TGTGCCAGCACCGGGAGCCCCTACAATGAGCAGTTCTTC. Amino acid sequence: CASTGSPYNEQFF. The chain recombines TRBV28 with TRBJ2-1, with a possible D match to TRBD2 (6 bases). V was shortened by 7 bases and J by 2 bases, with 9 bases between the two germline ends. CDR1 MDHEN and CDR2 SYDVKM come from the germline V gene. This CDR3 has 13 residues.

A remark on this clonotype: Being one base from a much bigger clone, this may be a read error. The rearrangement uses TRBV29-1 and TRBJ2-5, with 7 bases matching TRBD2. V lost 1 base and J lost 4; bases outside the gene matches: 3. The CDR3 is made up of 13 amino acids. Germline V gene lookup returns CDR1 SQVTM and CDR2 ANQGSEA. The CDR3 nucleotides read TGCAGCGTTGAAGCGGGGGGTCGAGAGACCCAGTACTTC. This translates into CSVEAGGRETQYF.

For this clonotype: Since a much larger clone is just one base distant, this may be a read error. This chain links TRBV2 with TRBJ2-2; unclear D gene. Germline assignment: CDR1 SNHLY and CDR2 FYNNEI. The CDR3 length is 17 residues. The CDR3 loop is CTSSAPPPFANTGELFF. The CDR3 bases are TGTACCAGCAGTGCCCCCCCCCCGTTCGCGAACACCGGGGAGCTGTTTTTT.

The sample holds many counts of this clonotype. This chain connects TRBV20-1 to TRBJ1-4; D possibly corresponds to TRBD1 (6 bases). Germline loops: CDR1 DFQATT, CDR2 SNEGSKA (reference sequence). The CDR3 loop spans 13 amino acids. V lost 6 bases to trimming and J lost 8 bases, with 16 bases between them. The CDR3 region has the DNA TGCAGTGCAGTTAGGGGGAATCAAGAAAAACTGTTTTTT. This sequence encodes CSAVRGNQEKLFF.

Many counts were recorded for this clonotype. Written as DNA, the CDR3 is TGCAGTGCAGAGAAGCTAGCGGGAGACGCAGATACGCAGTATTTT. Amino acids: CSAEKLAGDADTQYF. The chain links TRBV20-1 to TRBJ2-3; the match to TRBD2 covers 10 bases. The CDR3 spans 15 residues. CDR1 DFQATT and CDR2 SNEGSKA come from the germline V gene (reference sequence). Trimming took 6 bases from V and 4 from J; bases not matched to a gene: 10.

This clonotype was counted at least ten times. This sequence joins TRBV5-1 and TRBJ2-3, with D perhaps matching TRBD1 (6 bases). Germline V lookup: CDR1 SGHRS, CDR2 YFSETQ. V lost 0 bases, J lost 6 bases, and 14 bases lay in between. This CDR3 spans 15 amino acids. The CDR3 sequence is CASSLAGAYSDTQYF. The DNA of the CDR3 is TGCGCCAGCAGCTTGGCAGGGGCCTATTCGGATACGCAGTATTTT. The full variable domain, rest sourced from reference TRBV5-1 and TRBJ2-3, is KAGVTQTPRYLIKTRGQQVTLSCSPISGHRSVSWYQQTPGQGLQFLFEYFSETQRNKGNFPGRFSGRQFSNSRSEMNVSTLELGDSALYLCASSLAGAYSDTQYFGPGTRLTVL.

This clonotype was seen ten or more times. This chain connects TRBV29-1 to TRBJ1-2, with D unclear. Trimming removed 1 base at V and 4 bases at J, with 10 bases between. This CDR3 has 13 amino acids. Germline V gene data show CDR1 as SQVTM and CDR2 as ANQGSEA. The CDR3 region is CSVEGGGAYGYTF. CDR3 nucleotide sequence: TGCAGCGTTGAAGGGGGTGGCGCCTATGGCTACACCTTC.